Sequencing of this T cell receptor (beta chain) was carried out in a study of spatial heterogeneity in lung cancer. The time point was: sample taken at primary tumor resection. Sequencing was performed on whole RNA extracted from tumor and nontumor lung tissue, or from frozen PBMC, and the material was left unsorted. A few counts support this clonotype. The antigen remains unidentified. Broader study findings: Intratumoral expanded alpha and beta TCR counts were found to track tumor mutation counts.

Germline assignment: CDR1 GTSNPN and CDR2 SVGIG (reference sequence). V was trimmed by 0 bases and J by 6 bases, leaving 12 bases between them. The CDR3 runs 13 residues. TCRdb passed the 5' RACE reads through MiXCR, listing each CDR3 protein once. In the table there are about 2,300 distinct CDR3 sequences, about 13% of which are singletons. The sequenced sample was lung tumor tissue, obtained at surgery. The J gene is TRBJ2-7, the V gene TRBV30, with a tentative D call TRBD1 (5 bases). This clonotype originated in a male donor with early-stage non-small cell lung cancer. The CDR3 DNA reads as TGTGCCTGGAGTGTAGGTGGGGCTGGCGAGCAGTACTTC. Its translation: CAWSVGGAGEQYF.